This record looks at one T cell receptor (beta chain) sequence and its context. Each 20-30 mg portion of unsorted bulk tissue served as the source for co-extraction of RNA and DNA. Patients underwent resection of primary liver carcinoma. Every patient had chronic HBV infection and was treatment-naive. These data come from a study of tumor-infiltrating lymphocytes in primary liver carcinoma. A primer in the constant region served to generate TCR beta cDNA from roughly 450 ng of total RNA. Each TCR beta library was derived from three nested multiplex PCR rounds that employed slightly modified ARM-PCR. For approximately 9 cycles apiece, the opening two PCR rounds ran with TRBV1-TRBV30 forward primers and a C-beta reverse primer. TCRdb fed the multiplex PCR reads into MiXCR, producing one record per CDR3 protein. The data contain 85,000 to 100,000 distinct CDR3 sequences, around 68% of them singletons.

Per the germline V gene, CDR1 is SGHTS and CDR2 is YDEGEE. Losses at the gene ends were 4 bases for V and 0 bases for J; bases not matched to a gene: 7. This CDR3 is built from 16 residues. V and J are TRBV5-8 and TRBJ1-5; TRBD1 matches at 7 bases. Material: tumor-adjacent normal liver tissue. The clonotype comes from a man aged 35 to 55 with primary liver carcinoma and hepatitis B virus infection. The CDR3 nucleotides are TGTGCCAGCAGCCCGGGACAGATAACTAGCAATCAGCCCCAGCATTTT. Amino acids: CASSPGQITSNQPQHF.